These T cell receptor beta chains were read from a single sample in a study of response to subunit inactivated influenza vaccine. TCRdb itself ran the RT-PCR reads through MiXCR, one entry per CDR3 protein. The sample comprises about 190,000 distinct CDR3 sequences, around an eighth of which are singletons, and approximately 24% rests with the top ten. This material consisted of CD8+ T cells sorted from PBMCs, taken 5 to 6 days after vaccination. The source of these receptors is a man aged 50 to 59 who received an inactivated influenza vaccine. The CDR3 runs from the conserved cysteine through the conserved F or W. The order of the fields is J gene, V gene, D gene, CDR3 protein. The D gene is left open where the match is weak.

>TRBJ2-1|TRBV3-1|TRBD2
CASSQEWRGDLYNEQFF
>TRBJ2-1|TRBV7-9|NA
CASRLSMGSYNEQFF
>TRBJ1-5|TRBV9|TRBD1
CASSLTGANQPQHF
>TRBJ2-1|TRBV20-1|TRBD2
CSATIAGVYNEQFF
>TRBJ2-1|TRBV7-3|TRBD2
CASSLVGREVSYNEQFF
>TRBJ2-2|TRBV27|NA
CASSQGGRTGELFF
>TRBJ1-5|TRBV18|NA
CASSPKADQPQHF
>TRBJ2-7|TRBV4-1|NA
CASSQLADVYSYEQYF
>TRBJ1-2|TRBV5-6|NA
CASTAGSANYGYTF
>TRBJ2-7|TRBV11-2|TRBD1
CASSLRTGRVEQYF
>TRBJ2-1|TRBV19|TRBD2
CASSPGLAGIYNEQFF
>TRBJ1-1|TRBV2|TRBD1
CASRIGSGTGNTEAFF
>TRBJ2-7|TRBV20-1|NA
CSARSPAAYEQYF
>TRBJ2-7|TRBV12-3/TRBV12-4|NA
CASSETGYEQYF
>TRBJ2-7|TRBV7-9|TRBD2
CASSPISGGSYEQYF
>TRBJ2-1|TRBV5-5|TRBD2
CASSLSGGGYNEQFF
>TRBJ2-7|TRBV12-3/TRBV12-4|TRBD1
CASSLVGTDYEQYF
>TRBJ1-4|TRBV20-1|NA
CSAQTGGATNEKLFF